This T cell receptor beta chain was identified in a study of tumor-infiltrating lymphocytes in primary liver carcinoma. About this clonotype: The conserved phenylalanine or tryptophan is not found at the CDR3 terminus, so this likely reflects a read error. The limits of the CDR3 on the DNA are not certain, so only TCRdb's listed CDR3 is given.

Extraction of RNA together with DNA used about 17-31 mg of unsorted bulk tissue. Making TCR beta cDNA involved 400 to 600 ng total RNA and a constant-region primer. Slightly modified ARM-PCR served as the procedure for the TCR beta libraries. These libraries came from three rounds of nested multiplex PCR. TRBV1-TRBV30 forward and Cbeta reverse primers drove the first two approximately 10-cycle rounds. MiXCR, applied by TCRdb to the multiplex PCR reads, yields one record per CDR3 protein. The table has tens of thousands of distinct CDR3 sequences, about three quarters seen once. Germline V gene sequence: CDR1 SQVTM, CDR2 ANQGSEA. With termini counted, the CDR3 has 12 amino acids.

This TCR was recovered from a man in his forties with primary liver carcinoma and hepatitis B virus infection. The V call is TRBV29-1, the J call TRBJ2-1; TRBD2 was called by the table and not checked on the DNA. The sample taken for sequencing was liver tumor tissue from sampling region 4. Subset: tumor region T4, right-lateral pole. The CDR3 loop reads CSVRRGGNEQSS.